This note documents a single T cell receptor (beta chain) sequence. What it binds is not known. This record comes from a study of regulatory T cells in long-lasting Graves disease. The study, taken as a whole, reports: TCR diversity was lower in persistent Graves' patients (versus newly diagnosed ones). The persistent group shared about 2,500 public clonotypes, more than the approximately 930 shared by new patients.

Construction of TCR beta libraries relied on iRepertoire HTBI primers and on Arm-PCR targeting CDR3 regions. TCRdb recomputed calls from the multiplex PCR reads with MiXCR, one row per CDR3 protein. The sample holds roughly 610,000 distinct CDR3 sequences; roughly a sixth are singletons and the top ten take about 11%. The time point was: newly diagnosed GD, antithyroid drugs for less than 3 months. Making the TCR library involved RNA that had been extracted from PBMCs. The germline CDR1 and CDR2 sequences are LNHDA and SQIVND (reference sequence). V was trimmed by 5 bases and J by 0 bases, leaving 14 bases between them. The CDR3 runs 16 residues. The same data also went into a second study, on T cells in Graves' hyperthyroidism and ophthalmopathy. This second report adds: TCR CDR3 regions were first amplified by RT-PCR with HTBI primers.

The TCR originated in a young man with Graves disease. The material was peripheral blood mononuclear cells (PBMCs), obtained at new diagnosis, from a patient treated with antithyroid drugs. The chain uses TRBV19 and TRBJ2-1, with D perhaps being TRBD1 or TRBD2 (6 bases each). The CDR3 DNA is TGTGCCAGTAGTGGCTGGAGGGGGAGCTCCTACAATGAGCAGTTCTTC. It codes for CASSGWRGSSYNEQFF.